The rows below give T cell receptor beta chains drawn from one sample of a study of T cells after yellow fever vaccination. TCRdb independently ran MiXCR on the 5' RACE reads; one entry per CDR3 protein. This sample carries about 130,000 distinct CDR3 sequences, under 9% of them seen once, and the ten largest clones take 40%. Source: CD8+ T cells sorted from PBMCs, taken on the day of the yellow fever booster vaccination. The receptors were gathered from a young man who received the YFV17D yellow fever vaccine. Each CDR3 is given without its conserved first and last residue. Clone size is given for some rows only: seen once, a few or many times, or a class if the clone is expanded.

size: few; V: TRBV3-1; J: TRBJ2-7; CDR3: ASSGGLSHEQY
size: few; V: TRBV21-1; J: TRBJ2-6; CDR3: ASRREGIPLCPGANVLT
size: -; V: TRBV7-6; J: TRBJ2-7; CDR3: ASSLANRDSYEQY
size: few; V: TRBV12-5; J: TRBJ2-3; CDR3: ASGLGQRHTDTQY
size: -; V: TRBV9; J: TRBJ2-5; CDR3: ASSVATWGTETQY
size: few; V: TRBV4-3; J: TRBJ2-3; CDR3: ASSQDPGLLTDTQY
size: -; V: TRBV4-1; J: TRBJ2-2; CDR3: ASSLLGRELF
size: -; V: TRBV19; J: TRBJ2-1; CDR3: ASSILGVGYNEQF
size: many; V: TRBV20-1; J: TRBJ2-1; CDR3: SALAERNEQF
size: many; V: TRBV7-2; J: TRBJ2-3; CDR3: ASSFPGGQPSTDTQY
size: -; V: TRBV12-3/TRBV12-4; J: TRBJ2-2; CDR3: ASQGQATGELF
size: many; V: TRBV15; J: TRBJ1-5; CDR3: ATSTGTGDPNQPQH
size: few; V: TRBV11-2; J: TRBJ2-7; CDR3: ASSLYIYEQY
size: -; V: TRBV29-1; J: TRBJ2-7; CDR3: SVEARGVAQY
size: few; V: TRBV4-3; J: TRBJ2-2; CDR3: ASSQTLAGPNTGELF
size: few; V: TRBV5-1; J: TRBJ1-2; CDR3: ASSFRAGGRGDT
size: -; V: TRBV9; J: TRBJ1-6; CDR3: ASSVGTGHSPLH
size: -; V: TRBV12-3/TRBV12-4; J: TRBJ1-1; CDR3: ASRVGDTEAF
size: -; V: TRBV15; J: TRBJ1-1; CDR3: ATSRGPGDRGNTEAF
size: many; V: TRBV20-1; J: TRBJ1-2; CDR3: SARDLDRGYGYT
size: few; V: TRBV10-2; J: TRBJ2-3; CDR3: ASSEGLWERTDTQY
size: few; V: TRBV27; J: TRBJ2-3; CDR3: ASSFATRPDTQY
size: many; V: TRBV20-1; J: TRBJ2-7; CDR3: SARLGHAYEQY
size: few; V: TRBV6-2/TRBV6-3; J: TRBJ2-1; CDR3: ASRGTNEQF
size: few; V: TRBV15; J: TRBJ1-1; CDR3: AVRNELNTEAF
size: -; V: TRBV2; J: TRBJ1-1; CDR3: ASPKAVNTEAF
size: many; V: TRBV20-1; J: TRBJ2-1; CDR3: SARSGAYNEQF